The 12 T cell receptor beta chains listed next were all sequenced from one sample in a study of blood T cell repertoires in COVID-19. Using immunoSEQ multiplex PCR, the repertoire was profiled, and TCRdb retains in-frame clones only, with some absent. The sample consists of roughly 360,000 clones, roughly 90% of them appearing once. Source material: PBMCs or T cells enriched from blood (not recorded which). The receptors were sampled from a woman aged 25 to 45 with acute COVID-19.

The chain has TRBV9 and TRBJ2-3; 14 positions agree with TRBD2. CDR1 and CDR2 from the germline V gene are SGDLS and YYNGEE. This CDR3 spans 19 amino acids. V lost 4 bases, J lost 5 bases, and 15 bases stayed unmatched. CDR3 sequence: CASSPHHRLAGGPGDTQYF. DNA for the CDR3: TGTGCCAGCAGCCCTCACCACCGACTAGCGGGGGGGCCGGGAGATACGCAGTATTTT. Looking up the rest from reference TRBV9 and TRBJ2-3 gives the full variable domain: DSGVTQTPKHLITATGQRVTLRCSPRSGDLSVYWYQQSLDQGLQFLIQYYNGEERAKGNILERFSAQQFPDLHSELNLSSLELGDSALYFCASSPHHRLAGGPGDTQYFGPGTRLTVL.

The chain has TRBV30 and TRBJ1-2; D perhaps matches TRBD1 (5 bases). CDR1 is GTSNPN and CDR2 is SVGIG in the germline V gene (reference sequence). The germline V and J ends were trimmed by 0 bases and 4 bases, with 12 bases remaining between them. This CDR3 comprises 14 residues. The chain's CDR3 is CAWSVQVFIYGYTF. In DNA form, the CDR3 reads TGTGCCTGGAGTGTACAGGTATTCATCTATGGCTACACCTTC.

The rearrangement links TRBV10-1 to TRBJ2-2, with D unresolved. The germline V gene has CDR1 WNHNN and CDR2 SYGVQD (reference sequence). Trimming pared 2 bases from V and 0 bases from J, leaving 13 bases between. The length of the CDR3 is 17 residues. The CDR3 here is CASSELSRSPNTGELFF. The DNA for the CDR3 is TGCGCCAGCAGTGAGCTCAGTCGGAGCCCGAACACCGGGGAGCTGTTTTTT.

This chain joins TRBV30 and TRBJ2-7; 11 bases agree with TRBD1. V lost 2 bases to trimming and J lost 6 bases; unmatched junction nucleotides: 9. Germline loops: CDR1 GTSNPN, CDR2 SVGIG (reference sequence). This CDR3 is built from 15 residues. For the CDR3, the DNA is TGTGCCTGGAGTCTTACCGGGACAGGGGGAAGCGAGCAGTACTTC. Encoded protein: CAWSLTGTGGSEQYF. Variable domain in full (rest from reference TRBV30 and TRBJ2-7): SQTIHQWPATLVQPVGSPLSLECTVEGTSNPNLYWYRQAAGRGLQLLFYSVGIGQISSEVPQNLSASRPQDRQFILSSKKLLLSDSGFYLCAWSLTGTGGSEQYFGPGTRLTVT.

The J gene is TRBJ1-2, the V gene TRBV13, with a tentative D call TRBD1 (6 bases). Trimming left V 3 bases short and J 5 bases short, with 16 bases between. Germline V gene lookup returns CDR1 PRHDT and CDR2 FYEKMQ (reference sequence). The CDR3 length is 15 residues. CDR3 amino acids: CASSFGQGSPYGYTF. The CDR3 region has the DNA TGTGCCAGCAGCTTTGGCCAGGGGTCCCCGTATGGCTACACCTTC.

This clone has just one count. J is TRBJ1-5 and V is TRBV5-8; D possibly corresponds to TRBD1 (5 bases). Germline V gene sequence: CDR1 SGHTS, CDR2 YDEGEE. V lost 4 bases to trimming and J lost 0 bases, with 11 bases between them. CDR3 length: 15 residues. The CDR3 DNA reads TGTGCCAGCAGCAAGGGACTACTTAGCAATCAGCCCCAGCATTTT. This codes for CASSKGLLSNQPQHF.

CDR3 coding DNA: TGTGCCAGCAGCCAAGAGCTGAGAGCCTACGAGCAGTACTTC. As protein: CASSQELRAYEQYF. V gene TRBV3-1 (or the pseudogene TRBV3-2) combines with J gene TRBJ2-7; no definite D call. The germline V gene encodes CDR1 LGHDT and CDR2 YNNKEL (reference sequence). CDR3 length equals 14 residues. Trimming stripped 0 bases from V and 2 bases from J, with 8 bases between.

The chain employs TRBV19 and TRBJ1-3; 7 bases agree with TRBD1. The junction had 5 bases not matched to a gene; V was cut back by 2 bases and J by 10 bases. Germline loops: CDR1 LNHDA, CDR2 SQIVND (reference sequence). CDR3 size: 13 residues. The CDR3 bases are TGTGCCAGTAGTATAACAGGGGAATCAACCATATATTTT. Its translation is CASSITGESTIYF.

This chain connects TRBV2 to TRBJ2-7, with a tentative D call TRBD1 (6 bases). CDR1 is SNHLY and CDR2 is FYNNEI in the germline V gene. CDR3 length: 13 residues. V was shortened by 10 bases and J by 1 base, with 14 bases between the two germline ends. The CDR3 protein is CATEGVGSYEQYF. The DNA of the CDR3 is TGTGCCACCGAGGGGGTAGGGTCCTACGAGCAGTACTTC. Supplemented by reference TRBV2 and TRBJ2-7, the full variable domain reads EPEVTQTPSHQVTQMGQEVILRCVPISNHLYFYWYRQILGQKVEFLVSFYNNEISEKSEIFDDQFSVERPDGSNFTLKIRSTKLEDSAMYFCATEGVGSYEQYFGPGTRLTVT.

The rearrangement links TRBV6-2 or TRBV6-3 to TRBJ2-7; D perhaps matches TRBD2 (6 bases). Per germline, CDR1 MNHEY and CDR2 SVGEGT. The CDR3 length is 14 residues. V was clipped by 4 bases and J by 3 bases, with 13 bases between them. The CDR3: CASSFPPRDYEQYF. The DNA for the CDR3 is TGTGCCAGCAGTTTCCCGCCGCGGGACTACGAGCAGTACTTC.

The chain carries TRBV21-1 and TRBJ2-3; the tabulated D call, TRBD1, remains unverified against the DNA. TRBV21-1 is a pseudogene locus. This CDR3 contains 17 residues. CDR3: CASTPPWLVQGTDTQYF. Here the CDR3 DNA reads TGTGCCAGCACCCCGCCATGGCTTGTCCAAGGCACAGATACGCAGTATTTT.

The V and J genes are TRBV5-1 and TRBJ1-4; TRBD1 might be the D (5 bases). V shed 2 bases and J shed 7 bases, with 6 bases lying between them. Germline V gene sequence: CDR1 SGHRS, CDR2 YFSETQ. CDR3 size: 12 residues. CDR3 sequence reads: CASSFGGEKLFF. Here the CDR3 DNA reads TGCGCCAGCAGCTTCGGGGGTGAAAAACTGTTTTTT.